This TCR beta chain was captured by sequencing in a study of blood T cells in healthy people across ages. Study results and limitations: A roughly linear age-dependent decrease characterized TCR beta diversity per million T cells. Both naive CD4+ cell counts and diversity were greater in long-lived donors than in aged donors.

A second PCR, run for roughly 7 to 12 cycles, used a sample-barcoded 5' primer plus a J-beta primer mix. With 12 random nucleotides, a template-switch adaptor tagged each individual cDNA molecule. TCRdb independently ran MiXCR on the 5' RACE reads; one entry per CDR3 protein. The data contain hundreds of thousands of distinct CDR3 sequences, roughly 60% of them singletons. Researchers isolated at least 6.5 million PBMCs per sample. To note about this clonotype: Its antigen remains unidentified.

The V end lost 0 bases, the J end lost 1 base, and 19 bases lay between the germline ends. This CDR3 comprises 20 residues. CDR1 and CDR2 (germline): LGHNA, YSLEER. Sequenced sample: blood. This chain joins TRBV4-3 and TRBJ1-6, with D tentatively TRBD1 (5 bases). The sequence came from a man aged 30-40 years in good health. CDR3 loop: CASSQDTVTGERSYNSPLHF. The CDR3 DNA reads as TGCGCCAGCAGCCAAGATACGGTGACGGGGGAGCGTTCCTATAATTCACCCCTCCACTTT.